This TCR beta chain was captured by sequencing in a study of blood T cell repertoires in COVID-19. At the level of the study: Spain, Italy and the United States supplied samples that represented acute and convalescent COVID-19.

Some clones are missing from TCRdb's copy, which holds only in-frame ones; the method was immunoSEQ multiplex PCR. This table holds around 72,000 clones, approximately 82% found once. V lost 7 bases, J lost 1 base, and 8 bases stayed unmatched. The CDR3 totals 15 residues. The germline CDR1 and CDR2 sequences are MNHEY and SVGAGI. Sequences were obtained from peripheral blood. The chain couples TRBV6-5 to TRBJ1-1; 8 bases line up with TRBD1. This TCR derives from an elderly woman with acute or convalescent COVID-19. Here the CDR3 reads CASTTLRGRNTEAFF. The CDR3 DNA reads as TGTGCCAGCACCACTCTCAGGGGGCGGAACACTGAAGCTTTCTTT.